This T cell receptor beta chain is drawn from a study of cytomegalovirus exposure and HLA in healthy donors. Across the study: An early release of data contained roughly 86 million unique TCRs, which came from HLA-typed donors. Study-wide findings and caveats: Cytomegalovirus association was listed for about 160 TCR beta chains. Later on, a genetic analysis was performed. It linked a missense variant in DCLRE1C with V- and J-gene trimming of TCR beta.

The PCR used 60 Vbeta and 13 Jbeta primers. Produced via immunoSEQ multiplex PCR; TCRdb's table is partial and in-frame only. The table lists tens of thousands of clones, 73% of them singletons, with around 5.4% in the top ten. Per germline, CDR1 SGHNT and CDR2 YYREEE (reference sequence). J lost 13 bases, V lost 3 bases, and 6 bases had no gene match. This CDR3 is built from 13 residues. Notes on this clone: Its antigen is unidentified.

Donors counted as nominally healthy when sampled, yet unrecorded immune exposures were likely. Sequencing used PBMCs. The source of this sequence is a man in his forties or fifties in good health and CMV-seronegative. The chain recombines TRBV5-4 with TRBJ2-1, with 11 positions matching TRBD1. Here the CDR3 DNA reads TGTGCCAGCAGCTCCGGACAGGGGGCAAGTCAGTTCTTC. It specifies CASSSGQGASQFF. The full variable domain, completed using reference TRBV5-4 and TRBJ2-1, is ETGVTQSPTHLIKTRGQQVTLRCSSQSGHNTVSWYQQALGQGPQFIFQYYREEENGRGNFPPRFSGLQFPNYSSELNVNALELDDSALYLCASSSGQGASQFFGPGTRLTVL.